The source of this T cell receptor beta chain is a study of regulatory T cells in long-lasting Graves disease. Time point specified: persistent/refractory GD, antithyroid drugs over 5 years with positive TRAb. The TCR library was made from RNA that had been extracted from PBMCs in TRIzol. A volume of around 8.7 milliliters of peripheral blood was collected in EDTA tubes. Arm-PCR of CDR3 regions and iRepertoire HTBI primers were used to build TCR beta libraries. Methods used by the authors: About 62 TRBV and about 15 TRBJ segments were identified across samples. One entry per CDR3 protein results from TCRdb running MiXCR on the multiplex PCR reads. The V and J calls shown here were made by TCRdb, not taken from the authors' results. Among around 450,000 distinct CDR3 sequences listed, under 25% were seen once. The V and J ends lost 2 bases and 4 bases respectively, with 11 bases between them. The CDR3 runs 14 residues.

Specimen: peripheral blood mononuclear cells (PBMCs), collected when the disease was refractory, from a patient treated with antithyroid drugs. The source is a female donor with Graves disease. The chain uses TRBV12-3 or TRBV12-4 and TRBJ1-2, with D hard to call. As DNA, the CDR3 is TGTGCCAGCAGTTTAAGTGTCTCGGCCTATGGCTACACCTTC. Translation gives CASSLSVSAYGYTF.